This T cell receptor (beta chain) was observed in a study of shared clonotypes between healthy human individuals. Study results and caveats: In a handful of donors, around 4.5% of naive CD4 clonotypes appeared in common. Larger richness was generally estimated for naive than memory subsets.

The table came from immunoSEQ multiplex PCR; TCRdb's copy has only in-frame clones and leaves some out. The repertoire consists of about 110,000 clones, with about 71% occurring once and the leading ten covering around 26%. CD45RO+ cells plus CCR7-negative CD45RA+ TemRA cells formed CD8 memory. In regard to this clone: Its target is unknown.

Material for sequencing was memory CD8+ T cells sorted from blood. The subset: CD45RO+ cells pooled with CCR7-negative TemRA cells. The clonotype was recovered from a woman aged 30 to 39 in good health.

The CDR3 loop is CASSIGAGTGSEKLFF. DNA of the CDR3: TGTGCCAGCAGCATAGGAGCCGGGACAGGGTCTGAAAAACTGTTTTTT. The chain employs TRBV11-2 and TRBJ1-4, with 9 bases fitting TRBD1. The CDR3 is 16 amino acids. Trimming at V came to 5 bases and at J to 7 bases, leaving 11 bases not matched to a gene. Germline-derived CDR1 and CDR2 are SGHAT and FQNNGV.